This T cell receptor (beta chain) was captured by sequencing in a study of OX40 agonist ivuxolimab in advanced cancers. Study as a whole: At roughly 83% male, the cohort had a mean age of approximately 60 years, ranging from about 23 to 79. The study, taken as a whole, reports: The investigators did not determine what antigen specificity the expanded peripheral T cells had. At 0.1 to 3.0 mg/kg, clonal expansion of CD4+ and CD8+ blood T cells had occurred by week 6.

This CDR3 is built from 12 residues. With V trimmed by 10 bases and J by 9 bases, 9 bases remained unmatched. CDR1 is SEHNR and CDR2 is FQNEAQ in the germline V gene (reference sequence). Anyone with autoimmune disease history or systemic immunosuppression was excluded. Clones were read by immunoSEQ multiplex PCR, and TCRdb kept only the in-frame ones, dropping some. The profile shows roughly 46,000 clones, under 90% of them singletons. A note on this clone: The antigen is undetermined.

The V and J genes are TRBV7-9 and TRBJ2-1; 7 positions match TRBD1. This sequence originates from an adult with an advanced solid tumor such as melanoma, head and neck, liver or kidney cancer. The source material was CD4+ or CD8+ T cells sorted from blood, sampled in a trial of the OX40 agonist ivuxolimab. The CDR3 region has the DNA TGTGCCATTCCAACAGGGGCGGCTGAGCAGTTCTTC. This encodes CAIPTGAAEQFF. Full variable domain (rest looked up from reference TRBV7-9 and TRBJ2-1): DTGVSQNPRHKITKRGQNVTFRCDPISEHNRLYWYRQTLGQGPEFLTYFQNEAQLEKSRLLSDRFSAERPKGSFSTLEIQRTEQGDSAMYLCAIPTGAAEQFFGPGTRLTVL.